A single sample gave rise to the 28 T cell receptor beta chains below, sequenced in a study of CD8 T cells in Susac syndrome (dated by TCRdb to 2018 to 2020). The library was made by the immunoSEQ multiplex PCR assay. RNA was extracted using the RNeasy kit, and roughly 0.45 to 1 microgram was reverse transcribed with random hexamers. The public reads were quality trimmed at Q25 with fastp and then assembled into clones with MiXCR by TCRdb, keeping productive beta chains. Each CDR3 protein appears once, grouped with its most common genes and DNA. The sample records approximately 25,000 distinct CDR3 sequences, around 93% of which are singletons. The ten biggest clones cover 0.63% of the sample. Sequenced input: CD8+ T cells from PBMCs. Every receptor here comes from a human donor with Susac syndrome.

This clonotype was observed once. The chain uses TRBV3-1 and TRBJ2-1, with 12 bases that match TRBD2. Trimming cost V 1 base and J 4 bases; bases outside gene matches: 5. This CDR3 spans 17 amino acids. Germline CDR1 is LGHDT and CDR2 is YNNKEL (reference sequence). The CDR3: CASSQVPLAGGYNEQFF. The CDR3, as DNA: TGTGCCAGCAGCCAAGTGCCCCTAGCGGGGGGGTACAATGAGCAGTTCTTC.

This clonotype was seen once. The chain uses TRBV7-9 and TRBJ1-1; possible D gene TRBD1, 6 bases. Trimming left V 5 bases short and J 4 bases short, with 14 bases between. The germline V gene encodes CDR1 SEHNR and CDR2 FQNEAQ (reference sequence). This CDR3 has 14 residues. CDR3 protein: CASSTKDSFTEAFF. In DNA form, the CDR3 reads TGTGCCAGCAGCACCAAGGACAGTTTCACTGAAGCTTTCTTT.

This clonotype was observed once. The gene calls are TRBV6-2 or TRBV6-3 and TRBJ1-6, with D possibly being TRBD1 (5 bases). CDR3 length: 17 amino acids. The germline V gene encodes CDR1 MNHEY and CDR2 SVGEGT. The V and J ends lost 0 bases and 4 bases respectively, with 13 bases between them. Here the CDR3 reads CASSYSKGPLYNSPLHF. The CDR3 DNA reads as TGTGCCAGCAGTTACTCGAAGGGGCCACTATATAATTCACCCCTCCACTTT.

The V call is TRBV2, the J call TRBJ1-2, with D unclear. V was shortened by 4 bases and J by 5 bases, with 14 bases between the two germline ends. Germline CDR1 reads SNHLY; CDR2 reads FYNNEI. The CDR3 sequence is 14 residues long. CDR3 sequence (DNA): TGTGCCAGCAGTGGGACGTCGGAGGCATATGGCTACACCTTC. It is translated as CASSGTSEAYGYTF.

This clonotype has just one count. The genes are TRBV30 and TRBJ2-5; D might be TRBD1 (6 bases). Germline V gene lookup returns CDR1 GTSNPN and CDR2 SVGIG (reference sequence). V dropped 3 bases and J dropped 5 bases, with 7 bases sitting between them. This CDR3 has 11 residues. The CDR3 here is CAWRQGETQYF. The DNA for the CDR3 is TGTGCCTGGAGGCAGGGGGAGACCCAGTACTTC.

The chain is built from TRBV28 and TRBJ1-1, with 8 positions matching TRBD1. Germline V lookup: CDR1 MDHEN, CDR2 SYDVKM. V dropped 7 bases and J dropped 1; count of bases not matched to a gene: 8. CDR3 length: 15 residues. CDR3 sequence reads: CASNSDRESNTEAFF. The CDR3 DNA sequence: TGTGCCAGCAACTCGGACAGGGAATCGAACACTGAAGCTTTCTTT.

The chain recombines TRBV24-1 with TRBJ1-2; D gene uncertain. The length of the CDR3 is 14 residues. Germline V gives CDR1 KGHDR, CDR2 SFDVKD. Trimming removed 5 bases from V and 4 bases from J, with 13 bases in between. CDR3: CATSVADMAYGYTF. The CDR3 DNA is TGTGCCACCAGTGTCGCTGACATGGCCTATGGCTACACCTTC.

The chain combines TRBV19 with TRBJ1-1; D not resolved. Germline CDR1 LNHDA, CDR2 SQIVND (reference sequence). The ends were cut back, 4 bases at V and 4 bases at J, with 10 bases in the middle. CDR3 size: 13 residues. The DNA of the CDR3 is TGTGCCAGTAGTAACGACGTGGTCACTGAAGCTTTCTTT. Protein sequence: CASSNDVVTEAFF.

The J gene is TRBJ2-1, the V gene TRBV14; unclear D gene. This CDR3 spans 15 amino acids. V was trimmed by 4 bases and J by 0 bases, leaving 10 bases between them. The V gene's germline CDR1 is SGHDN and CDR2 FVKESK. CDR3 residues: CASSLQGYSYNEQFF. CDR3 nucleotide sequence: TGTGCCAGCAGCCTCCAAGGATACTCCTACAATGAGCAGTTCTTC.

The J gene is TRBJ2-3, the V gene TRBV20-1, with 10 bases that match TRBD2. CDR3 size: 17 residues. Germline CDR1 and CDR2: DFQATT and SNEGSKA (reference sequence). V was clipped by 3 bases and J by 3 bases; unmatched bases: 12. The CDR3 spells CSASPSGGYRGTDTQYF. The CDR3 coding sequence is TGCAGTGCTAGCCCTAGCGGGGGCTACAGGGGGACAGATACGCAGTATTTT.

The rearrangement joins TRBV5-6 to TRBJ1-5; D remains unclear. The germline gives CDR1 SGHDT, CDR2 YYEEEE. V was trimmed by 4 bases and J by 5 bases, leaving 22 bases between them. The CDR3 runs 17 residues. The CDR3 loop reads CASSQAESANEYQPQHF. The CDR3 nucleotides read TGTGCCAGCAGCCAGGCAGAGTCGGCGAACGAGTATCAGCCCCAGCATTTT.

This sequence joins TRBV27 and TRBJ2-7; D gene ambiguous. The CDR3 consists of 12 residues. Germline V gene sequence: CDR1 MNHEY, CDR2 SMNVEV (reference sequence). Trimming pared 7 bases from V and 1 base from J, leaving 8 bases between. The CDR3 nucleotides read TGTGCCAGCATAGGGAATTCCTACGAGCAGTACTTC. Translation gives CASIGNSYEQYF.

The V gene is TRBV9, the J gene TRBJ2-1, with TRBD2 identical over 7 bases. This CDR3 contains 15 residues. V shed 2 bases and J 3 bases; nucleotides not matched to a gene: 5. Germline values: CDR1 SGDLS, CDR2 YYNGEE. This CDR3 is CASSVSGVDYNEQFF. DNA of the CDR3: TGTGCCAGCAGCGTGAGCGGGGTAGACTACAATGAGCAGTTCTTC.

This chain connects TRBV25-1 to TRBJ2-1, with TRBD2 identical over 9 bases. This CDR3 spans 16 amino acids. CDR1 and CDR2 (germline): MGHDK, SYGVNS. V lost 6 bases and J lost 5; bases outside the gene matches: 11. The CDR3 here is CASRPVSGGLNNEQFF. The CDR3 DNA follows: TGTGCCAGCAGACCTGTAAGCGGGGGGTTGAACAATGAGCAGTTCTTC.

This chain joins TRBV4-1 and TRBJ2-7; perhaps TRBD1 as D (5 bases). The CDR3 consists of 13 residues. Per the germline V gene, CDR1 is MGHRA and CDR2 is YSYEKL. V shed 4 bases and J shed 3 bases, with 10 bases lying between them. The CDR3, as DNA: TGCGCCAGCAGCCCCCTCCAGGGCTACGAGCAGTACTTC. It specifies CASSPLQGYEQYF.

The chain couples TRBV5-1 to TRBJ2-7; D might be TRBD1 (5 bases). CDR1 is SGHRS, CDR2 YFSETQ, per germline. V was shortened by 4 bases and J by 0 bases, with 17 bases between the two germline ends. The CDR3 length is 16 residues. The DNA for the CDR3 is TGCGCCAGCAGCCTCGGACACGGATCAACCTCCTACGAGCAGTACTTC. Its protein product is CASSLGHGSTSYEQYF.

The chain combines TRBV28 with TRBJ1-1; D is unresolved. Trimming cost V 2 bases and J 0 bases, with 7 bases left between them. CDR3 length equals 14 residues. Germline V lookup: CDR1 MDHEN, CDR2 SYDVKM. This CDR3 is CASSLHSLNTEAFF. CDR3 coding DNA: TGTGCCAGCAGTTTACACAGTTTGAACACTGAAGCTTTCTTT.

V usage is TRBV7-8 and J usage is TRBJ1-1; D is unclear. The V end was cut by 1 base, the J end by 0 bases, with 9 bases between. The CDR3 length is 15 residues. Germline V gene sequence: CDR1 SGHVS, CDR2 FQNEAQ. The CDR3 bases are TGTGCCAGCAGCTTAGTCGCCAGGATGAACACTGAAGCTTTCTTT. It codes for CASSLVARMNTEAFF.

The rearrangement uses TRBV7-9 and TRBJ1-1; D perhaps matches TRBD1 (5 bases). Germline lookup yields CDR1 SEHNR and CDR2 FQNEAQ (reference sequence). Deletions cut 5 bases from V and 1 base from J, with 14 bases between. The CDR3 consists of 15 residues. The CDR3 region is CASSPWGERNTEAFF. As DNA, the CDR3 is TGTGCCAGCAGCCCCTGGGGGGAGAGGAACACTGAAGCTTTCTTT. Combining the CDR3 with reference TRBV7-9 and TRBJ1-1 gives the whole variable domain DTGVSQNPRHKITKRGQNVTFRCDPISEHNRLYWYRQTLGQGPEFLTYFQNEAQLEKSRLLSDRFSAERPKGSFSTLEIQRTEQGDSAMYLCASSPWGERNTEAFFGQGTRLTVV.

The V call is TRBV4-3, the J call TRBJ2-7, with D tentatively TRBD2 (6 bases). This CDR3 region has 16 residues. Germline CDR1 LGHNA, CDR2 YSLEER. V was pared by 0 bases and J by 5 bases, with 17 bases between. The CDR3 DNA is TGCGCCAGCAGCCAAGAACTTGAAGGGGCGGGAAACGAGCAGTACTTC. Translation gives CASSQELEGAGNEQYF.

The chain is built from TRBV9 and TRBJ1-2, with 7 bases fitting TRBD1. The germline V gene has CDR1 SGDLS and CDR2 YYNGEE. V shed 1 base and J 4 bases; nucleotides not matched to a gene: 13. This CDR3 region has 17 residues. Here the CDR3 DNA reads TGTGCCAGCAGCGTATCGCGAAATTCAGGGACAGCCTATGGCTACACCTTC. Its protein is CASSVSRNSGTAYGYTF. The whole variable domain, remainder taken from reference TRBV9 and TRBJ1-2, is DSGVTQTPKHLITATGQRVTLRCSPRSGDLSVYWYQQSLDQGLQFLIQYYNGEERAKGNILERFSAQQFPDLHSELNLSSLELGDSALYFCASSVSRNSGTAYGYTFGSGTRLTVV.

This chain links TRBV6-1 with TRBJ1-5, with no clear D. CDR1 is MNHNS, CDR2 SASEGT, per germline. The CDR3 runs to 17 residues. Trimming shortened V by 3 bases and J by 0 bases, and 15 bases separated the two germline ends. Here the CDR3 DNA reads TGTGCCAGCAGTGATCCTCCGACGCCTTATAGCAATCAGCCCCAGCATTTT. It codes for CASSDPPTPYSNQPQHF.

The chain couples TRBV4-1 to TRBJ2-3, with 8 nucleotides matching TRBD1. CDR1 and CDR2 (germline): MGHRA, YSYEKL. The CDR3 consists of 15 residues. After removal of 4 bases from V and 11 bases from J, the junction contained 14 bases not matched to a gene. The chain's CDR3 is CASSPGSTGGSKQYF. CDR3 sequence (DNA): TGCGCCAGCAGCCCCGGCTCCACAGGGGGGTCGAAGCAGTATTTT.

The rearrangement uses TRBV7-9 and TRBJ1-5; D gene uncertain. Trimming took off 4 bases at V and 4 bases at J, with 11 bases between the two ends. CDR1 is SEHNR, CDR2 FQNEAQ, per germline (reference sequence). The length of the CDR3 is 14 residues. The CDR3 region is CASSWATTNQPQHF. DNA for the CDR3: TGTGCCAGCAGCTGGGCCACCACAAATCAGCCCCAGCATTTT.

The chain is built from TRBV5-1 and TRBJ1-6; 7 positions agree with TRBD1. This CDR3 spans 12 amino acids. Trimming took 8 bases from V and 9 from J; bases not matched to a gene: 5. From germline, CDR1 is SGHRS and CDR2 YFSETQ. The CDR3 protein is CARQGWLSPLHF. CDR3 DNA: TGCGCCAGACAGGGGTGGCTTTCACCCCTCCACTTT. Looking up the rest from reference TRBV5-1 and TRBJ1-6 gives the full variable domain: KAGVTQTPRYLIKTRGQQVTLSCSPISGHRSVSWYQQTPGQGLQFLFEYFSETQRNKGNFPGRFSGRQFSNSRSEMNVSTLELGDSALYLCARQGWLSPLHFGNGTRLTVT.

The chain couples TRBV7-2 to TRBJ2-2; D may be TRBD2 (6 bases). Deletions cut 4 bases from V and 3 bases from J, with 12 bases between. This CDR3 has 15 residues. Germline V gives CDR1 SGHTA, CDR2 FQGNSA. The CDR3 nucleotides are TGTGCCAGCAGCTCCCGACTAGTCGACACCGGGGAGCTGTTTTTT. Encoded protein: CASSSRLVDTGELFF.

The chain couples TRBV28 to TRBJ1-2; a possible D gene is TRBD1 (5 bases). The CDR3 runs to 13 residues. Trimming removed 4 bases from V and 3 bases from J, with 9 bases in between. CDR1 and CDR2 (germline): MDHEN, SYDVKM. The CDR3, as DNA: TGTGCCAGCAGTTCGACAGCCCACTATGGCTACACCTTC. Its protein is CASSSTAHYGYTF.

This clonotype was observed a few times. The J gene is TRBJ2-7, the V gene TRBV27; TRBD1 is a possible D gene (5 bases). V lost 3 bases to trimming and J lost 1 base, with 7 bases between them. This CDR3 contains 13 residues. Germline CDR1 and CDR2: MNHEY and SMNVEV (reference sequence). This CDR3 is CASSLSGSYEQYF. As DNA, the CDR3 is TGTGCCAGCAGTTTGTCAGGGTCCTACGAGCAGTACTTC.